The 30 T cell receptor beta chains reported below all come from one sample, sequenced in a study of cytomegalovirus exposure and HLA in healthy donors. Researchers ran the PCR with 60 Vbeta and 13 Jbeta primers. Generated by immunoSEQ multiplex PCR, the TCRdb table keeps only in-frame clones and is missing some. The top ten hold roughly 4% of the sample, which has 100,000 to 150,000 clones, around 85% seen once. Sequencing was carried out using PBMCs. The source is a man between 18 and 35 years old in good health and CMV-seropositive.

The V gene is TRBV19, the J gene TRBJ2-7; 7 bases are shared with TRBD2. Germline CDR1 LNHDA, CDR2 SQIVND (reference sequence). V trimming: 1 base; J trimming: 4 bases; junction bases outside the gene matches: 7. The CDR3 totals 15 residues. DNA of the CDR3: TGTGCCAGTAGTATAGGCGGCAGGGAGGGTTACGAGCAGTACTTC. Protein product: CASSIGGREGYEQYF.

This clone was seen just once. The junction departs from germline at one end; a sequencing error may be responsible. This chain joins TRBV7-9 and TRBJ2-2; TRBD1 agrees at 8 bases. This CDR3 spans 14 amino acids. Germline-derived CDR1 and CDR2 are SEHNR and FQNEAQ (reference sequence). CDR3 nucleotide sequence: TGTGCCAGCAGCTTCGAGACAGGGGCCGGGGAGCTGCTTTTT. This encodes CASSFETGAGELLF.

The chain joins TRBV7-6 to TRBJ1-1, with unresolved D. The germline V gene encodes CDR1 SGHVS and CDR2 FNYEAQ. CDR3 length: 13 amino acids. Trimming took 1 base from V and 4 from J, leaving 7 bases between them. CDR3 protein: CASSLGEGTEAFF. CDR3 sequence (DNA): TGTGCCAGCAGCTTAGGTGAGGGCACTGAAGCTTTCTTT.

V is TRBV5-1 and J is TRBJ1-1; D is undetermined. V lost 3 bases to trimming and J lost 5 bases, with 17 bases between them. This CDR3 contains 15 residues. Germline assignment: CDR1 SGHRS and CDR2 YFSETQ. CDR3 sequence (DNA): TGCGCCAGCAGCTGGGAGGGCCACCCGGGGACTGAAGCTTTCTTT. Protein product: CASSWEGHPGTEAFF.

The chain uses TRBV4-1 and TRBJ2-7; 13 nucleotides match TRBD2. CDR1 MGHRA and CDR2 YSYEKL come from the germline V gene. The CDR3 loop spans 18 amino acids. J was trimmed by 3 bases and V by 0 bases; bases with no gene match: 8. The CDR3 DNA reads TGCGCCAGCAGCCAAGATACTAGCGGGGGGGAATTGAACTACGAGCAGTACTTC. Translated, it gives CASSQDTSGGELNYEQYF.

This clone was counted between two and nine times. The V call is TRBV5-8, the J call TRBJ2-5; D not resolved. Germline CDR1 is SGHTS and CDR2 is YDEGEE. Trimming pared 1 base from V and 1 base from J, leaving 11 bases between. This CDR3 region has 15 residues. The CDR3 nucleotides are TGTGCCAGCAGCTTGATACGGTCCGGCCAAGAGACCCAGTACTTC. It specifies CASSLIRSGQETQYF.

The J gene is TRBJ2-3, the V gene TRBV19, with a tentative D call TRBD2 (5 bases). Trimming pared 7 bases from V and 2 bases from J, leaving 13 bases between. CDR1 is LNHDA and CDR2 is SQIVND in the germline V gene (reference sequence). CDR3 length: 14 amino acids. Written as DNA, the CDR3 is TGTGCCAGTAAGGCTAGCCCGAACACAGATACGCAGTATTTT. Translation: CASKASPNTDTQYF.

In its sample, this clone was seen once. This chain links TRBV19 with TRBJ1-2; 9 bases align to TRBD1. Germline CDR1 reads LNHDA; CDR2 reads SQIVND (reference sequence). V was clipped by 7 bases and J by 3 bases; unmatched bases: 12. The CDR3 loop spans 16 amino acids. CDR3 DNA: TGTGCCAGTACACACAGGGGGCGAGTTACAGACTATGGCTACACCTTC. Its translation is CASTHRGRVTDYGYTF.

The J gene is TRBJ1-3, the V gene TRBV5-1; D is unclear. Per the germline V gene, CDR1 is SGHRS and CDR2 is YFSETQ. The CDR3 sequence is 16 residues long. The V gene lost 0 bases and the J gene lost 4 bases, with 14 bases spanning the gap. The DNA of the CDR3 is TGCGCCAGCAGCTTGGGGGCAGGCCTCTTCGGAAACACCATATATTTT. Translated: CASSLGAGLFGNTIYF. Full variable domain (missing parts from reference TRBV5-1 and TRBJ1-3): KAGVTQTPRYLIKTRGQQVTLSCSPISGHRSVSWYQQTPGQGLQFLFEYFSETQRNKGNFPGRFSGRQFSNSRSEMNVSTLELGDSALYLCASSLGAGLFGNTIYFGEGSWLTVV.

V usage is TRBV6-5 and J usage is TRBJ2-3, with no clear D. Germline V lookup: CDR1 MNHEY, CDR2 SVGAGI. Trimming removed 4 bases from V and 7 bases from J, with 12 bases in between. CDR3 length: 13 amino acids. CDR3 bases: TGTGCCAGCAGTTGGAGACTTTCCAATACGCAGTATTTT. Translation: CASSWRLSNTQYF.

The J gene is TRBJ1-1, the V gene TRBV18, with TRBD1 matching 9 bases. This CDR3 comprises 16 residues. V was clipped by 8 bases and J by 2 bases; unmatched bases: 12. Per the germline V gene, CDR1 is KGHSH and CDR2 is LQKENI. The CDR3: CASRLGTGMRNTEAFF. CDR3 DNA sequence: TGTGCCAGCCGACTAGGGACAGGGATGCGAAACACTGAAGCTTTCTTT. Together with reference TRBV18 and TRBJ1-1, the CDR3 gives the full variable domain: NAGVMQNPRHLVRRRGQEARLRCSPMKGHSHVYWYRQLPEEGLKFMVYLQKENIIDESGMPKERFSAEFPKEGPSILRIQQVVRGDSAAYFCASRLGTGMRNTEAFFGQGTRLTVV.

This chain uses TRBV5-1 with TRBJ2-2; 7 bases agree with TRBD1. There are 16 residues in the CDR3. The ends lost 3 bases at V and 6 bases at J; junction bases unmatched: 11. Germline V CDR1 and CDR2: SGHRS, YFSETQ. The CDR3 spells CASSSTGTEDSGELFF. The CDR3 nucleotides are TGCGCCAGCAGCTCCACCGGGACAGAGGACTCCGGGGAGCTGTTTTTT.

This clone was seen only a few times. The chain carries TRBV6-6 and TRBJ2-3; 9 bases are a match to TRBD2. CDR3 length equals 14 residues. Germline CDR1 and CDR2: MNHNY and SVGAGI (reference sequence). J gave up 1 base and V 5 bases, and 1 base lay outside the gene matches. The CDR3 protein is CASSRLAGTDTQYF. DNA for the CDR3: TGTGCCAGCAGTCGACTAGCGGGCACAGATACGCAGTATTTT.

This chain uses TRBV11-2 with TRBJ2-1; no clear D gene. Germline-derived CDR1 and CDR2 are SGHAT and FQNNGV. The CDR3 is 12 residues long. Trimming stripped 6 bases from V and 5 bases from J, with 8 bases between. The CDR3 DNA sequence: TGTGCCAGCAGGGTCGAGCACAATGAGCAGTTCTTC. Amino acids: CASRVEHNEQFF. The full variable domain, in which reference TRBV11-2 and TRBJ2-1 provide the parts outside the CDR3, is EAGVAQSPRYKIIEKRQSVAFWCNPISGHATLYWYQQILGQGPKLLIQFQNNGVVDDSQLPKDRFSAERLKGVDSTLKIQPAKLEDSAVYLCASRVEHNEQFFGPGTRLTVL.

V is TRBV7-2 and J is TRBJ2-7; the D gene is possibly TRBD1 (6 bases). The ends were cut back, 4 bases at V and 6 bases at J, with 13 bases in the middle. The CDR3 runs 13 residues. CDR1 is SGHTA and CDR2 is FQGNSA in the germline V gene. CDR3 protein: CASSWGHGGEQYF. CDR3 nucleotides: TGTGCCAGCAGCTGGGGACATGGGGGCGAGCAGTACTTC. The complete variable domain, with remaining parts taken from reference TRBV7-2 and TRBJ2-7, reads GAGVSQSPSNKVTEKGKDVELRCDPISGHTALYWYRQSLGQGLEFLIYFQGNSAPDKSGLPSDRFSAERTGGSVSTLTIQRTQQEDSAVYLCASSWGHGGEQYFGPGTRLTVT.

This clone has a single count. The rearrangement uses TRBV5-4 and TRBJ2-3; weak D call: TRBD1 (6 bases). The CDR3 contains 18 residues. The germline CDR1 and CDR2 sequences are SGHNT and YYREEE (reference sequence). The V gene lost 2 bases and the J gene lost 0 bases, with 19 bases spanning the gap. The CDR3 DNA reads TGTGCCAGCAGCTTAGGACAGTTGTGGGGAGAAAGCACAGATACGCAGTATTTT. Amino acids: CASSLGQLWGESTDTQYF.

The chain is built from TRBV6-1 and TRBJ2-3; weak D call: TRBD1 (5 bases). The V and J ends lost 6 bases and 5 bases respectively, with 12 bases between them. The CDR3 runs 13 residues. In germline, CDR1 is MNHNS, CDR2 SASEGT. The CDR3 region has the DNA TGTGCCAGCAGGGGGCCCTCTCGAGATACGCAGTATTTT. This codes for CASRGPSRDTQYF.

The CDR3 DNA reads as TGTGCCAGCAGTGCCACAGGGACTGGAAACACCATATATTTT. It codes for CASSATGTGNTIYF. The V gene is TRBV6-5, the J gene TRBJ1-3, with D maybe TRBD1 (6 bases). Germline CDR1 is MNHEY and CDR2 is SVGAGI. With 5 bases removed from V and 2 bases from J, the gap between germline ends came to 10 bases. This CDR3 has 14 residues.

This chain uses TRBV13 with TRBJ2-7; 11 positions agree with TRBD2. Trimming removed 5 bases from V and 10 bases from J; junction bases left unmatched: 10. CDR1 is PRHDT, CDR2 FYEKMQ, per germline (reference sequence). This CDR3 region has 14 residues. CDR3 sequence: CASSDLRLAGGQYF. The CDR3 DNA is TGTGCCAGCAGCGACCTTAGGCTAGCGGGAGGCCAGTACTTC.

CDR3 amino acids: CASGGTIGSLETQYF. The CDR3 bases are TGTGCCAGCGGGGGTACTATCGGGAGTTTAGAGACCCAGTACTTC. This chain connects TRBV5-6 to TRBJ2-5; perhaps TRBD2 as D (6 bases). V lost 7 bases and J lost 4, with 20 bases in between. Germline V gives CDR1 SGHDT, CDR2 YYEEEE. The CDR3 sequence is 15 residues long. The full variable domain, with the rest looked up from reference TRBV5-6 and TRBJ2-5, is DAGVTQSPTHLIKTRGQQVTLRCSPKSGHDTVSWYQQALGQGPQFIFQYYEEEERQRGNFPDRFSGHQFPNYSSELNVNALLLGDSALYLCASGGTIGSLETQYFGPGTRLLVL.

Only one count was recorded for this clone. Here the CDR3 reads CASSFRPTGAANYGYTF. The DNA for the CDR3 is TGTGCCAGCAGCTTTAGACCAACAGGGGCTGCTAACTATGGCTACACCTTC. J is TRBJ1-2 and V is TRBV7-9; TRBD1 matches at 7 bases. The ends lost 3 bases at V and 0 bases at J; junction bases unmatched: 10. CDR1 is SEHNR and CDR2 is FQNEAQ in the germline V gene (reference sequence). CDR3 size: 17 residues.

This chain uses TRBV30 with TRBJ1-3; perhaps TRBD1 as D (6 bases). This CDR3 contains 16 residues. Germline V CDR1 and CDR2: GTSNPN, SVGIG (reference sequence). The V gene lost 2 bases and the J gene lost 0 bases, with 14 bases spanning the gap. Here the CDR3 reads CAWSSGQFNSGNTIYF. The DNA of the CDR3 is TGTGCCTGGAGTTCCGGACAGTTCAACTCTGGAAACACCATATATTTT.

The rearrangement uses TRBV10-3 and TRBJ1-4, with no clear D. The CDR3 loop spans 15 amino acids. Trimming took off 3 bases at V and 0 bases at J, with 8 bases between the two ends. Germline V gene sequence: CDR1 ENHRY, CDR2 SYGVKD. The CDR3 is CAISDHTATNEKLFF. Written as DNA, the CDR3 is TGTGCCATCAGTGATCATACTGCAACTAATGAAAAACTGTTTTTT.

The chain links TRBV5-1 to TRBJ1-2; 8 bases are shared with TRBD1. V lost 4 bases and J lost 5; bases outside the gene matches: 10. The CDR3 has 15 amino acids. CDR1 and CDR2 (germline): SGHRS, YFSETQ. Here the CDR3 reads CASSQGQGWSYGYTF. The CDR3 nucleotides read TGCGCCAGCAGCCAAGGACAGGGATGGTCTTATGGCTACACCTTC.

CDR3: CAWTLQGSNQPQHF. CDR3 DNA sequence: TGTGCCTGGACTTTACAGGGGAGCAATCAGCCCCAGCATTTT. The chain links TRBV30 to TRBJ1-5; the match to TRBD1 covers 7 bases. Looked up from germline, CDR1 is GTSNPN and CDR2 is SVGIG (reference sequence). Trimming at V came to 4 bases and at J to 1 base, leaving 4 bases not matched to a gene. This CDR3 region has 14 residues.

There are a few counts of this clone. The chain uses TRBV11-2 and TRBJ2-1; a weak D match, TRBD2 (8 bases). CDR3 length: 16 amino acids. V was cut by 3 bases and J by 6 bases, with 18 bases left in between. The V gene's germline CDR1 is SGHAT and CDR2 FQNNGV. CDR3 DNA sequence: TGTGCCAGCAGCTTTCGACAGGGCGGGAGGCCCAATGAGCAGTTCTTC. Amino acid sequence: CASSFRQGGRPNEQFF.

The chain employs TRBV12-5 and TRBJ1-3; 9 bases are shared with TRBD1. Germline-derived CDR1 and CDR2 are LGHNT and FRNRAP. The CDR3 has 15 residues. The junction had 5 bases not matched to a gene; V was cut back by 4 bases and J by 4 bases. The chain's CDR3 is CASGSGQGQGNTIYF. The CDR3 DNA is TGTGCTAGTGGTTCCGGACAGGGGCAGGGAAACACCATATATTTT.

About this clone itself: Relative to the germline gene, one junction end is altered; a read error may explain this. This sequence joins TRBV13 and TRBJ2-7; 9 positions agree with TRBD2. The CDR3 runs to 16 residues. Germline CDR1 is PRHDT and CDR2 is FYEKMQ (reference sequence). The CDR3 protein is CASSLGGNPEIAGVAF. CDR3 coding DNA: TGTGCCAGCAGCTTGGGGGGAAACCCGGAGATAGCGGGGGTCGCGTTC.

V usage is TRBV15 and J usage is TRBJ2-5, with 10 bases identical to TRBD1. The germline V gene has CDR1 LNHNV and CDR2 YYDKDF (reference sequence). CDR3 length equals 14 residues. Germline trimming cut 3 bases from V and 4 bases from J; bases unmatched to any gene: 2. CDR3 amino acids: CATSRGQGLETQYF. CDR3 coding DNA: TGTGCCACCAGCAGGGGACAGGGGCTAGAGACCCAGTACTTC.

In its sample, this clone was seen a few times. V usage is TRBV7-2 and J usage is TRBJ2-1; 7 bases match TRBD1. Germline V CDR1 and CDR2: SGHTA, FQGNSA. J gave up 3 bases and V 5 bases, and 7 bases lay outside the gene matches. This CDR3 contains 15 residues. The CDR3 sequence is CASSPEGANYNEQFF. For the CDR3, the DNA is TGTGCCAGCAGCCCAGAGGGGGCAAACTACAATGAGCAGTTCTTC.